This TCR beta chain was obtained from a study of shared clonotypes between healthy human individuals (dated by TCRdb to the early 2020s). Concerning the study at large: A couple of women and three men aged 18 to 49 years were included in the cohort. Per donor, three plates each were used for CD4 naive and CD4 memory, two for CD8 naive, and one for CD8 memory. Blood TCR repertoires of five healthy adults were deeply sequenced to estimate repertoire size and the extent of clonotype sharing between individuals. To increase sequencing depth and limit assay-specific biases, TCR repertoire library preparation and sequencing were carried out by different laboratories using diverse techniques. Per donor, leukapheresis produced somewhere between about 0.94 and 8.9 billion PBMCs.

A remark on this clone: Which antigen it targets is not known. One base away there is no much larger clone; base qualities are not given. The same CDR3 arises from other DNA sequences in this sample as well.

Broad study findings and their caveats: Estimated clonotype richness was generally larger for naive than for memory subsets. Sharing across several donors was observed for about 5% of naive CD4, about 3.2% of naive CD8, 2% to 2.5% of memory CD4, and roughly 0.4% of memory CD8 clonotypes. Pairwise subsampling led to the expectation that sequencing depth would affect the degree of clonotype sharing among donors. Even with the large sequencing depth, rarefaction of the sorted-subset datasets indicated that sequencing was incomplete. Clonotypes shared by all four sorted-subset donors showed higher generation probabilities than non-shared clonotypes. Because the study included a small number of donors, the genetic and exposure-history diversity represented was limited. Only blood was sampled, and tissue TCR repertoires likely differ from those in blood.

From the germline V gene (reference sequence), CDR1 is MNHNY and CDR2 is SVGAGI. At the junction V is shortened by 2 bases and J by 4 bases, with 6 bases in between. From cysteine to phenylalanine, the CDR3 is 13 amino acids long. Only CDR3 DNA is held: 39 bases, read in frame from base 1. The donors were healthy, HIV-negative adults with no recently reported acute infections or vaccinations. Every donor was a Caucasian adult residing in Nashville, Tennessee, USA. CD4+ T cells were enriched by magnetic negative selection; naive cells were then positively selected on CD45RA, and the negative fraction formed the memory subset. Blood was obtained by leukapheresis, after which PBMCs were separated by Ficoll-Histopaque density gradient centrifugation and cryopreserved in liquid nitrogen vapor phase. Purity and quantity of every magnetically sorted T cell population were checked by analytical flow cytometry. Each sorted fraction had its genomic DNA isolated and then quantified by UV absorbance on a Nanodrop 2000c.

TCR CDR3 regions were amplified from genomic DNA by multiplex PCR using the deep immunoSEQ assay. Extracted genomic DNA from each cell subset was distributed evenly across all wells of several immunoSEQ 96-well plates, and each plate was treated as a replicate. Each replicate PCR for sorted subsets received about 210 ng genomic DNA, equal to 28,000 or so T cell genomes. Purified libraries were quantified with a Qubit 3.0 fluorometer, sized on a Bioanalyzer 2100, and re-quantified with the KAPA Library Quantification kit. Every immunoSEQ 96-well plate was sequenced on a separate single-read 150-cycle Illumina NextSeq 550 flow cell. The original pipeline was this. Because only junctional sequences without quality scores were contained in the immunoSEQ output, filtering matching that applied to full-length reads could not be performed. Sequences were annotated with PyIR, a Python wrapper for IgBLAST v1.9, using IMGT germline references to assign V/J genes and CDR3. Any read was removed if the V/J assignment was weak (E-value above 1e-6), the CDR3 was missing, or the read contained stop codons, out-of-frame junctions, or ambiguous translated residues. A V3J clonotype was defined by an identical inferred V gene, J gene, and CDR3 amino acid sequence. To compute the percentage overlap between repertoires, the number of shared unique clonotypes was divided by the size of the smaller repertoire. Repertoire richness was assessed with RTK rarefaction, the Chao1 estimator, and Recon v2.1 estimates of unobserved clonotypes. For all TCRbeta clonotypes obtained by the gDNA method from a handful of donors, generation probabilities were computed with OLGA. As stored in TCRdb, this immuneACCESS dataset retains in-frame rearrangements with V and J assigned. A fraction of the clones does not appear; measured against another copy, unresolved V genes explain less than half of the discrepancy, and the remainder lacks a known reason. V and J calls and clone size are copied from that table; D and trimming were computed from the DNA. In all, the sample holds under 1,100,000 clones, and roughly 75% of those were seen once. Of the sample, about 1.5% falls within the top ten clones.

The V and J genes are TRBV6-6 and TRBJ1-3; the D gene is not confidently resolved. The source is a man between 18 and 35 years old in good health. What was sequenced was memory CD4+ T cells sorted from blood. The sample's cell subset or site label, in plain terms: CD45RA-negative fraction. The DNA sequence is as follows: TGTGCCAGCAGTTACACGACAGGAAACACCATATATTTT. It is translated as CASSYTTGNTIYF.